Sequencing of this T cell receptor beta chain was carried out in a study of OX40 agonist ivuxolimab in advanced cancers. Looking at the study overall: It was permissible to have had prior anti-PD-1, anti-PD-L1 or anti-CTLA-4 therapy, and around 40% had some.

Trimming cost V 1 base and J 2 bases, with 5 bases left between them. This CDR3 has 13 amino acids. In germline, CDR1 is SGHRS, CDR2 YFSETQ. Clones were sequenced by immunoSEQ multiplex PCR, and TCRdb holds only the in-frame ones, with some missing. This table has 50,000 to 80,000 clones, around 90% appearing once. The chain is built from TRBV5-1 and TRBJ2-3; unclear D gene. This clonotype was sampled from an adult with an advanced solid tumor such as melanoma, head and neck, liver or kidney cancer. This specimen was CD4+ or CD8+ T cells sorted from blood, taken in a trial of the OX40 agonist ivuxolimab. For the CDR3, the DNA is TGCGCCAGCAGCTTGACGCTCACAGATACGCAGTATTTT. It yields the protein CASSLTLTDTQYF.